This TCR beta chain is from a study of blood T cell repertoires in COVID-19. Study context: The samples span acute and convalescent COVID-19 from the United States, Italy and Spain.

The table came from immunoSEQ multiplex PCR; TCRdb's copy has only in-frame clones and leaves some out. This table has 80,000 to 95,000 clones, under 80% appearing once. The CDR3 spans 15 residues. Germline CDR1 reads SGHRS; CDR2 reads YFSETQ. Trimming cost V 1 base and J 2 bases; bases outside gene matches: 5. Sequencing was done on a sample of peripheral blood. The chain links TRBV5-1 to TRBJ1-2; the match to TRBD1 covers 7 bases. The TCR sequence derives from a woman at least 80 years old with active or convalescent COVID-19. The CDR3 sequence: CASSLISGGNYGYTF. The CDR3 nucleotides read TGCGCCAGCAGCTTGATTTCAGGGGGAAACTATGGCTACACCTTC.